The present TCR beta chain was sequenced within a study of T cells in tuberculosis. Study as a whole: In South Africa, adults with active tuberculosis were compared with IGRA-negative and latently infected IGRA-positive adolescents. Study-level results: The TCR-beta difference was not significant; alpha differences partly reflected length.

The CDR3 contains 15 residues. The V and J ends lost 2 bases and 0 bases respectively, with 13 bases between them. Germline CDR1 SQVTM, CDR2 ANQGSEA. Clones were read by immunoSEQ multiplex PCR, and TCRdb kept only the in-frame ones, dropping some. The sample carries 25,000 to 35,000 clones, about 95% recorded once. Tuberculin skin test and IGRA determined adolescents' latent tuberculosis status at entry. Each clinical donor contributed on average approximately 100,000 T cells from unsorted cryopreserved PBMC. Turning to this clone: Its antigen is not known.

The sequence derives from a donor aged 5 to 30 with latent tuberculosis or without tuberculosis infection. Sequences were obtained from PBMCs. The chain joins TRBV29-1 to TRBJ1-1; no firm D call. CDR3 amino acids: CSVEKFGGMNTEAFF. The CDR3 DNA is TGCAGCGTTGAAAAGTTTGGAGGGATGAACACTGAAGCTTTCTTT.